The entry below describes one TCR beta chain. Its antigen is currently unknown. The data belong to a study of T cell responses to AZD1222 COVID-19 vaccine. Recipients boosted at about 4 weeks or about 12 weeks are pooled. Sequenced by immunoSEQ multiplex PCR; TCRdb stores in-frame clones only, minus some. The data hold about 150,000 clones, with around 90% observed a single time. Study-level findings and limits: Close to half of all spike-specific TCRs reportedly target regions of the variants that are unmutated. Females outnumbered males among donors, who were mostly white British; clonal diversity was possibly underestimated. Mapped onto spike, vaccine-associated CD4 TCRs spanned it and were dominant at 160-218 and 743-854.

This TCR derives from an adult who received the AZD1222 COVID-19 vaccine. Material: peripheral blood, obtained 28 days after the second AZD1222 dose.

CDR3 sequence (DNA): TGTGCCAGCTCAGATTCGCATCAGCCCCAGCATTTT. It encodes CASSDSHQPQHF. This rearrangement joins TRBV18 to TRBJ1-5; D unresolved. Germline values: CDR1 KGHSH, CDR2 LQKENI. The length of the CDR3 is 12 residues. Trimming pared 5 bases from V and 5 bases from J, leaving 7 bases between.